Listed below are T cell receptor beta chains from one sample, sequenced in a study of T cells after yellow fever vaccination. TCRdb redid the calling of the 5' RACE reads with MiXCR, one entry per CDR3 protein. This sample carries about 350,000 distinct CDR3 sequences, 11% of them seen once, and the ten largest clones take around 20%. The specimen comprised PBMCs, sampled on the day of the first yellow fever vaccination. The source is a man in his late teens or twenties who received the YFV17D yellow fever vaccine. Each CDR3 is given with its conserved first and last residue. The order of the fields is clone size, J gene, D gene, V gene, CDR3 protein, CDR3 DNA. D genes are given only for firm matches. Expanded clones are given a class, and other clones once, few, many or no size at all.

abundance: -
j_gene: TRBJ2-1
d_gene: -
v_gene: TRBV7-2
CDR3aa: CASSLWWAHNEQFF
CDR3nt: TGTGCCAGCAGCTTATGGTGGGCCCACAATGAGCAGTTCTTC

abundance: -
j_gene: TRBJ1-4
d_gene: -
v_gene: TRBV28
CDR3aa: CASREGGIQNEKLFF
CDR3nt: TGTGCCAGCAGGGAGGGGGGGATTCAAAATGAAAAACTGTTTTTT

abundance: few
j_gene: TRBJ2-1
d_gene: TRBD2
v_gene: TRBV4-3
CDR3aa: CASSQVAGTSGTEQFF
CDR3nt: TGCGCCAGCAGCCAAGTGGCCGGGACTAGCGGGACTGAGCAGTTCTTC

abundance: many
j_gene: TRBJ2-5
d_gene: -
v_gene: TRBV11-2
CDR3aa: CAAKKTGNSQETQYF
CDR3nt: TGTGCCGCCAAGAAAACAGGAAACTCCCAAGAGACCCAGTACTTC

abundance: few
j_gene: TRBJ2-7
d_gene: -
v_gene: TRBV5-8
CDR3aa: CASSLLAGWSYEQYF
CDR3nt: TGTGCCAGCAGCTTGCTGGCCGGATGGTCCTACGAGCAGTACTTC

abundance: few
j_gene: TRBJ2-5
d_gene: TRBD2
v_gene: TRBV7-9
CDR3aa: CASSLEGTGGETQYF
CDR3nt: TGTGCCAGCAGCTTGGAGGGCACGGGAGGAGAGACCCAGTACTTC

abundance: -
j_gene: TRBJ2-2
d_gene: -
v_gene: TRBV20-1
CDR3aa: CSAREQGNTGELFF
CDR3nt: TGCAGTGCTAGAGAACAGGGGAACACCGGGGAGCTGTTTTTT

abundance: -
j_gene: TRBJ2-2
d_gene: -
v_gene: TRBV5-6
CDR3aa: CASSLPDRTNTGELFF
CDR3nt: TGTGCCAGCAGCTTGCCCGACCGAACGAACACCGGGGAGCTGTTTTTT

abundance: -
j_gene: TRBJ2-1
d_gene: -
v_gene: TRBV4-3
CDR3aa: CASSRRGKQGNEQFF
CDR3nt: TGCGCCAGCAGCCGGAGGGGAAAACAGGGGAATGAGCAGTTCTTC

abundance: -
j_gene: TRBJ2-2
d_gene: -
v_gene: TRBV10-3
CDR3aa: CAISVGSGGAGELFF
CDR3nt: TGTGCCATCAGTGTTGGCTCCGGGGGCGCCGGGGAGCTGTTTTTT

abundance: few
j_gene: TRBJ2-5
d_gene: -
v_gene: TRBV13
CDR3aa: CASSTHWTRVGEETQYF
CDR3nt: TGTGCCAGCAGCACGCATTGGACCAGGGTCGGGGAAGAGACCCAGTACTTC

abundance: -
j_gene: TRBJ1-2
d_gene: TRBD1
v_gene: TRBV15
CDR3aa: CATSRLTLDSPRGGYSF
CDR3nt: TGTGCCACCAGCAGACTCACCCTGGACAGTCCGCGAGGGGGCTACTCCTTC

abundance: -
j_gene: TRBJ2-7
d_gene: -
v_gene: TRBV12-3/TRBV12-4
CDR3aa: CASSLERGVSYEQYF
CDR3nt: TGTGCCAGCAGTTTAGAGAGGGGGGTATCCTACGAGCAGTACTTC

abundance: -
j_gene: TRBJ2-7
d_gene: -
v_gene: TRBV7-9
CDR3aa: CASSLEVSRAGYEQYF
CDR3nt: TGTGCCAGCAGCTTAGAAGTAAGCAGGGCTGGCTACGAGCAGTACTTC

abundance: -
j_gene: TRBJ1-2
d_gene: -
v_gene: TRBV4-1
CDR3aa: CASSQGEGLFNYGYTF
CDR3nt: TGCGCCAGCAGCCAAGGCGAGGGTCTTTTTAACTATGGCTACACCTTC

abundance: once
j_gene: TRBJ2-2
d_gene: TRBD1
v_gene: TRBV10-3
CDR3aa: CAIRTGTGPGELFF
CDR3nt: TGTGCCATCAGAACCGGGACAGGGCCCGGGGAGCTGTTTTTT

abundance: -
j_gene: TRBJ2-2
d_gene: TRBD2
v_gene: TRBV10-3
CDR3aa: CAISSGGTGELFF
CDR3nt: TGTGCCATCAGTTCGGGAGGGACCGGGGAGCTGTTTTTT

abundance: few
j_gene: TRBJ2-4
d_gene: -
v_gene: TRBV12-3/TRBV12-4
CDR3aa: CASSLFPPSASGTAKNIQYF
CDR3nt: TGTGCCAGCAGTTTGTTCCCCCCTAGCGCGTCTGGAACGGCCAAAAACATTCAGTACTTC

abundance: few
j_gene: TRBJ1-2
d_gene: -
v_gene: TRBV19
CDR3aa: CASSVVYGYTF
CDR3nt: TGTGCCAGTAGTGTAGTTTATGGCTACACCTTC

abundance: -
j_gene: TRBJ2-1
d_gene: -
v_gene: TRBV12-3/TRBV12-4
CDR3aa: CASSFDPRGVYNEQFF
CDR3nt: TGTGCCAGCAGTTTCGACCCCAGGGGGGTCTACAATGAGCAGTTCTTC

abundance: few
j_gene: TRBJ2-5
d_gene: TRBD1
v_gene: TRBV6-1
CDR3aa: CASSQTGGSGETQYF
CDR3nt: TGTGCCAGCAGTCAAACAGGGGGCTCGGGAGAGACCCAGTACTTC

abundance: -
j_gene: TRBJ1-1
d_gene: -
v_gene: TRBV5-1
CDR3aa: CASSLLASGGLNTEAFF
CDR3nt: TGCGCCAGCAGCTTGTTGGCGAGCGGCGGTCTGAACACTGAAGCTTTCTTT

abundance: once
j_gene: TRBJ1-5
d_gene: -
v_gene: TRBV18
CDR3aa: CASSPGRRSLGEWQPQHF
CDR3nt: TGTGCCAGCTCACCCGGACGGAGATCCCTGGGGGAATGGCAGCCCCAGCATTTT

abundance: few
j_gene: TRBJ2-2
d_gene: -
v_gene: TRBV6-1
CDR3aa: CASNDGAGRGTGELFF
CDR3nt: TGTGCCAGCAACGACGGCGCAGGGCGCGGCACCGGGGAGCTGTTTTTT

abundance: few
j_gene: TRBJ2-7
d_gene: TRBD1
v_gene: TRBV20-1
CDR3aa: CSAAGQGSYEQYF
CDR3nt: TGCAGTGCCGCGGGACAGGGGTCCTACGAGCAGTACTTC

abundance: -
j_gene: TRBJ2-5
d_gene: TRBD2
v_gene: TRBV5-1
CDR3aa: CATKGLAGTSQETQYF
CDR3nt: TGCGCCACCAAGGGACTAGCGGGGACCTCCCAAGAGACCCAGTACTTC

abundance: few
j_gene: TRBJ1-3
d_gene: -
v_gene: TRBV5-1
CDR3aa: CASRPDGLSGNTIYF
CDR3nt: TGCGCCAGCAGACCCGACGGACTCTCTGGAAACACCATATATTTT

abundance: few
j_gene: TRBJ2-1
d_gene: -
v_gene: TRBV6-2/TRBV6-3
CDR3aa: CASSDRLLNNEQFF
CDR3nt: TGTGCCAGCAGTGACAGGTTGCTGAACAATGAGCAGTTCTTC

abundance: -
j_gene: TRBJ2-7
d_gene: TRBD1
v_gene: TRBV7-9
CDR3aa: CASSYRGQGSLLEQYF
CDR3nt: TGTGCCAGCAGCTACCGCGGACAGGGTTCTCTCTTAGAGCAGTACTTC

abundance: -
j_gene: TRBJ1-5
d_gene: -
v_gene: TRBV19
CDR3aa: CASSIVGSQPQHF
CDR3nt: TGTGCCAGTAGTATAGTGGGGTCCCAGCCCCAGCATTTT

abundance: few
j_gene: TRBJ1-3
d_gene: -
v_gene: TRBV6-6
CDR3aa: CATLSSGNTIYF
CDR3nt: TGTGCCACCTTAAGTTCTGGAAACACCATATATTTT

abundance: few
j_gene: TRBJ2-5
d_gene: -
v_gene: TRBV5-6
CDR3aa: CASSFGRGYETQYF
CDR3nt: TGTGCCAGCAGCTTCGGCAGGGGATATGAGACCCAGTACTTC

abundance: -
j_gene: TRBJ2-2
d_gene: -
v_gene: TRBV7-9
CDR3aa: CASSLNSANTGELFF
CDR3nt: TGTGCCAGCAGCTTAAACAGCGCGAACACCGGGGAGCTGTTTTTT

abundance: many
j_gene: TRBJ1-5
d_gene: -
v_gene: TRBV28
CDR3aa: CASSLFGQPQHF
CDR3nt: TGTGCCAGCAGTTTATTTGGTCAGCCCCAGCATTTT

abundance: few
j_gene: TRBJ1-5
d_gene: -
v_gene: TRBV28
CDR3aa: CASNSRAQPQHF
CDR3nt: TGTGCCAGCAACAGCAGGGCTCAGCCCCAGCATTTT

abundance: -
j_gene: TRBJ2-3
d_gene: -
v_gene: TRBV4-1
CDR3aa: CASSPGAYTDTQYF
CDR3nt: TGCGCCAGCAGCCCCGGGGCCTACACAGATACGCAGTATTTT

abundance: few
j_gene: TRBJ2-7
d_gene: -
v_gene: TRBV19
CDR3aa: CASSIDGSPFYEQYF
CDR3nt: TGTGCCAGTAGTATCGATGGGAGTCCGTTCTACGAGCAGTACTTC

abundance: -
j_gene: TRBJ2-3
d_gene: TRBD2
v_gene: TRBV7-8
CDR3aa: CASSLGSGDLTDTQYF
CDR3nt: TGTGCCAGCAGCTTGGGTAGCGGGGACCTCACAGATACGCAGTATTTT

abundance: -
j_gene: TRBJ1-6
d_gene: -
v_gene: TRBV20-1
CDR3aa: CSARRTASGGSPLHF
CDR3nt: TGCAGTGCTCGTAGGACGGCATCTGGGGGGTCACCCCTCCACTTT

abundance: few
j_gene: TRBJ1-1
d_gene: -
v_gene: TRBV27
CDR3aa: CASSAIISPMNTEAFF
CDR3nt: TGTGCCAGCAGTGCTATTATCAGCCCCATGAACACTGAAGCTTTCTTT

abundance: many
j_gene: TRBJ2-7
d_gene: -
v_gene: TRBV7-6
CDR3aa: CASSLRSGAGTYEQYF
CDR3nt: TGTGCCAGCAGCTTACGTTCAGGGGCCGGGACCTACGAGCAGTACTTC

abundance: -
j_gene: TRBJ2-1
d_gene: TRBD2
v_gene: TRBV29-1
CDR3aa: CSVEGRFGGSSYNEQFF
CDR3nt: TGCAGCGTTGAAGGCCGGTTCGGGGGGAGCTCCTACAATGAGCAGTTCTTC

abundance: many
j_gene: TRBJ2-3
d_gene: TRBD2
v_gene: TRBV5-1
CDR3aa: CASSSGTSGDTQYF
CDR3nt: TGCGCCAGCAGCTCGGGGACTAGCGGAGATACGCAGTATTTT

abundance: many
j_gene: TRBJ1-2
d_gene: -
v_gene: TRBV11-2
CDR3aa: CASSLDQGSYGYTF
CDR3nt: TGTGCCAGCAGCTTAGATCAGGGGAGCTATGGCTACACCTTC

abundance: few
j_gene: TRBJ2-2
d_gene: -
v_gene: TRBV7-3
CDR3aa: CASSLTLTGELFF
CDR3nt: TGTGCCAGCAGCTTAACCCTCACCGGGGAGCTGTTTTTT

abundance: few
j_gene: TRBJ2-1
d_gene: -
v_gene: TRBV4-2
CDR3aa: CASSQDGSNEQFF
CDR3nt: TGTGCCAGCAGCCAAGATGGCAGTAATGAGCAGTTCTTC

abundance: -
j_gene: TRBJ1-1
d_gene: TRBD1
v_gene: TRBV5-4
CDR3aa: CASSTGVGTEAFF
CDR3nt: TGTGCCAGCAGCACAGGGGTCGGCACTGAAGCTTTCTTT

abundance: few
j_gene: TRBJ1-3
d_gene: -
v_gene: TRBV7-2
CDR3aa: CASSPWTDRSGNTIYF
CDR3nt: TGTGCCAGCAGCCCCTGGACAGATCGCTCTGGAAACACCATATATTTT

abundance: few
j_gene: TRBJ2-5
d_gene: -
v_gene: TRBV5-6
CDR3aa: CASSLAGDGTETQYF
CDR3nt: TGTGCCAGCAGCTTGGCGGGGGATGGGACAGAGACCCAGTACTTC